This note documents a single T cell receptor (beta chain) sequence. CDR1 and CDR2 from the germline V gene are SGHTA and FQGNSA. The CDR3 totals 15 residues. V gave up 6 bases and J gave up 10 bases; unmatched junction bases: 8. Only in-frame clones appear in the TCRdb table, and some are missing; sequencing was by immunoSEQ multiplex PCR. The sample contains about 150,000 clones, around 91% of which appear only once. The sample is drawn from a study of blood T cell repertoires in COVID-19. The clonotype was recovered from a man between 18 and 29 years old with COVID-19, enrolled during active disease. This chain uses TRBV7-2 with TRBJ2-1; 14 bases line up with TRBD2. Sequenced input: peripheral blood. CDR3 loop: CASSFGLAGGTEQFF. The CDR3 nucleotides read TGTGCCAGCAGTTTCGGACTAGCGGGAGGTACGGAGCAGTTCTTC.